This T cell receptor (beta chain) is from a study of cytomegalovirus exposure and HLA in healthy donors. There are 14 residues in the CDR3. CDR1 SGHNT and CDR2 YYREEE come from the germline V gene (reference sequence). The V end was cut by 2 bases, the J end by 2 bases, with 10 bases between. PCR primers comprised 60 Vbeta and 13 Jbeta primers. Profiling relied on immunoSEQ multiplex PCR, and the TCRdb table lists in-frame clones only, not all of them. The sample contains around 200,000 clones, approximately 79% of which appear only once. Specimen: PBMCs. This chain connects TRBV5-4 to TRBJ2-5, with D perhaps TRBD2 (5 bases). This TCR was sampled from a man in his fifties or sixties in good health and CMV-seronegative. The CDR3, as DNA: TGTGCCAGCAGCTTTCGGACGGGACAAGAGACCCAGTACTTC. It yields the protein CASSFRTGQETQYF.